This T cell receptor (beta chain) was sequenced for a study of blood T cell repertoires in COVID-19. The table came from immunoSEQ multiplex PCR; TCRdb's copy has only in-frame clones and leaves some out. The sample consists of roughly 230,000 clones, 82% of them appearing once. V gave up 5 bases and J gave up 5 bases; unmatched junction bases: 6. The CDR3 contains 14 residues. Germline CDR1 reads SGHTA; CDR2 reads FQGNSA. The chain combines TRBV7-2 with TRBJ2-7, with 10 bases that match TRBD1. The sequence was obtained from a woman aged 55 to 70 who had recovered from COVID-19. Sequenced: PBMCs or T cells enriched from blood (not recorded which). The CDR3 DNA follows: TGTGCCAGCAGCCCGACAGGGGGCTGGGACGAGCAGTACTTC. Amino acid sequence: CASSPTGGWDEQYF.